This T cell receptor beta chain was obtained from a study of CD8 T cells in cerebrospinal fluid in Alzheimer's disease. Whole-study context: Plate-based nested PCR sequencing and droplet-based sequencing measured CSF T cell clonal expansion.

Following a re-call of the 10x single-cell sequencing reads, TCRdb has one entry per CDR3 protein and lacks DNA. This sample carries about 1,000 distinct CDR3 sequences, with under 20% going to the ten biggest clones. Study observations and caveats: Versus healthy subjects, Alzheimer's patients more often had clones of at least 3%.

Live CSF cells were sorted with a live/dead marker for droplet-based sequencing. This clonotype is called medium-sized based on its frequency. Its antigen is still unknown. Germline V gene data show CDR1 as SGHDT and CDR2 as YYEEEE. CDR3 length: 15 amino acids. Sequenced: cerebrospinal fluid. The V and J genes are TRBV5-6 and TRBJ1-5; TCRdb proposes TRBD1, but this gene call is untestable without DNA. This sequence originates from a human donor in good health. This chain's CDR3 is CASSLGQGPNQPQHF.